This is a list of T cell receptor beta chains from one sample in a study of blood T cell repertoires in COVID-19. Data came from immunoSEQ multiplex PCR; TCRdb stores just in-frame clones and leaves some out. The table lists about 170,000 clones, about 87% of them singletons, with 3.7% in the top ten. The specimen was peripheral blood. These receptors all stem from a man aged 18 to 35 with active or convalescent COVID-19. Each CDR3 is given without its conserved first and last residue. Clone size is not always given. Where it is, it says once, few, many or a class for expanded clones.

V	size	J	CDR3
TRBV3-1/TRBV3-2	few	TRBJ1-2	ASSHGTVTNYGYT
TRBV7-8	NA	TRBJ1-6	ASSLENSPLH
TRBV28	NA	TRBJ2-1	ASSPPGYGEQF
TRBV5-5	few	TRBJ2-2	ASSYETGRNTGELF
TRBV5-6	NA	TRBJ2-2	ASSRSATLNTGELF
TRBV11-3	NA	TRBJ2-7	ASSWIAGAPRYEQY
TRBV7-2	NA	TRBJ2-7	ASTAGQTYEQY
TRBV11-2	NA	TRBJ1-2	ASSLDASYGYT
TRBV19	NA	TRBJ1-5	ASREGLSLYQPQH
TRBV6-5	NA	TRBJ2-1	ASSLAGEWPNEQF
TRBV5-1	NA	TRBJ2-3	ASSYNTDTQY
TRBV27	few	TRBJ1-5	ASSPGGHQPQH
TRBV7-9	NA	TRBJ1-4	ASRRDSQLF
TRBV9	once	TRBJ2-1	ASSVVSSEQF
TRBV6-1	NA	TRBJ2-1	AVGISEQF
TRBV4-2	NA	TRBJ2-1	ASSQDLRIVGAPEQF
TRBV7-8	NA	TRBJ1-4	ASSLRDRGLTNEKLF
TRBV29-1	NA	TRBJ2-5	SVDAGGGETQY
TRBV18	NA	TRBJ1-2	ASSQQGADYGYT
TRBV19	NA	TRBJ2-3	ASSGKRGVITDTQY
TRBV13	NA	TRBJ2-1	ASSLGGLAALSYNEQF
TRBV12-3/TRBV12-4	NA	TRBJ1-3	ASSFRGGNAIY
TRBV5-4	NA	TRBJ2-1	ASSLAATGIREQF
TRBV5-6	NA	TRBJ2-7	ASSLEGPGEGLNEQY
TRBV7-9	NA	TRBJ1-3	ASRGAASSGNTIY
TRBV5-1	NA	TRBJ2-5	ASSLDQETQY
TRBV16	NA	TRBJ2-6	ASSNTAGANVLT
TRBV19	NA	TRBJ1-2	ASTQSRSGVYGYT
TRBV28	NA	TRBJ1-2	ASRPTGGDGYT
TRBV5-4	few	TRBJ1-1	ASSGPMNTEAF
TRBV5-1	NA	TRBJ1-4	ASSFTDSLPSEKLF
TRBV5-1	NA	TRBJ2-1	ASSLAGLADLNEQF
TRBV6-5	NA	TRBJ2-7	ASSPRQGAYEQY
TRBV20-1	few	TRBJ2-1	SASYQRGDKFYNEQF
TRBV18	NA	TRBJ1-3	ASSPPTQQAGNTIY
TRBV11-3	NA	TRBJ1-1	ASGPGVVNTEAF
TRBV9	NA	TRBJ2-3	ASNKLAGDPSGDTQY
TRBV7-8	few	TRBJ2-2	ATALLTTGELF
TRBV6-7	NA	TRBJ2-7	ASSYSACGSVCEQY
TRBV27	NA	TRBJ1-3	ASREGLSGNTIY
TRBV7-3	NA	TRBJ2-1	ASSLLAGRGNEQF
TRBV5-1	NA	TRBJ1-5	ASSLGGQVYQPQH
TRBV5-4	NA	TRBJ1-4	ASSLGGGLTNEKLF
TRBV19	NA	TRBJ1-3	ASIGRPQGKGNTIY
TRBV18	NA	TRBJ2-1	ASSPGTSGRGEQF
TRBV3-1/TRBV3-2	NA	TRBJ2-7	ASSQVVGGAEQY
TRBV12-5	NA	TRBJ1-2	ASGPDRPPYGYT
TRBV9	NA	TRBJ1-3	ASSVDRAGNTIY
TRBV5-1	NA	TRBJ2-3	ASSLGAYGRGPLKTDTQY
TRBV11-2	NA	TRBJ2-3	ASSTTGGRVDTQY
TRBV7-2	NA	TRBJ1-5	ASSFTGRNQPQH
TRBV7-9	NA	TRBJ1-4	ASSPGTGGNEKLF
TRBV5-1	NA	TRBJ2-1	ASSSSGRFGGNEQF
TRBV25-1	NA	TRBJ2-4	ASSEDFSDIQY
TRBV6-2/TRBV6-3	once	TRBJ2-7	ASSYSPGLAGRYRYEQY
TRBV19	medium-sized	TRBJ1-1	ASDRGVYTEAF
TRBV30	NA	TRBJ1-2	AWMQANYGYT
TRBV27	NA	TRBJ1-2	ASSLGQGARGNGYT
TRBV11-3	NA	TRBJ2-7	ASSPRSGSRYEQY
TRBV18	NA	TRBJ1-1	ASSPWRDPGQTEAF